This TCR beta chain derives from a study of T cell changes during pregnancy in multiple sclerosis. The assay was immunoSEQ multiplex PCR, and TCRdb's table has in-frame clones only and misses some. This sample has 50,000 to 55,000 clones, with 80% to 95% found just once. Only a few counts were recorded for this clone. The clonotype comes from a female donor with multiple sclerosis, enrolled in a pregnancy study. Source: CD4+ T cells from peripheral blood mononuclear cells, taken after pregnancy.

The CDR3 protein is CASSMTGKSLSGANVLTF. CDR3 coding DNA: TGCGCCAGCAGCATGACAGGGAAGTCTCTCTCTGGGGCCAACGTCCTGACTTTC. The chain couples TRBV5-1 to TRBJ2-6, with 7 bases identical to TRBD1. CDR1 is SGHRS, CDR2 YFSETQ, per germline. Trimming cost V 4 bases and J 0 bases; bases outside gene matches: 10. The CDR3 runs 18 residues.